This T cell receptor (beta chain) was retrieved from a study of beta chain features in type 1 diabetes. What was sequenced were expressed TCRB transcripts, since all of the isolated RNA had been reverse transcribed. Naive, central memory and regulatory T cell samples came to a mean of approximately 4 million reads. TCRdb's table, derived via immunoSEQ multiplex PCR, lists solely in-frame clones and lacks some. The table lists hundreds of thousands of clones, roughly 13% of them singletons. Losses at the gene ends were 1 base for V and 0 bases for J; bases not matched to a gene: 3. Germline CDR1 reads SEHNR; CDR2 reads FQNEAQ (reference sequence). This CDR3 contains 17 residues. Whole-study results and caveats: Type 1 diabetes patients had moderately but significantly shorter TCRB CDR3s in all four CD4+ subsets.

This clone has more than one count but fewer than ten. The antigen remains unidentified. The sequence derives from a man younger than 30 with type 1 diabetes. The chain recombines TRBV7-9 with TRBJ2-6, with 7 bases lining up with TRBD1. What was sequenced was naive CD4+ T cells from blood. The CDR3 loop is CASSLGQGLSGANVLTF. The CDR3 nucleotides read TGTGCCAGCAGCTTAGGACAGGGCCTCTCTGGGGCCAACGTCCTGACTTTC.